This T cell receptor beta chain was retrieved from a study of T cells in Graves' hyperthyroidism and ophthalmopathy. Regarding the study as a whole: A model built on 13 V-J features separated ophthalmopathy from stable hyperthyroidism. Most expanded thyroid clonotypes above 0.001 recurred in blood.

This CDR3 comprises 14 residues. CDR1 is SGHTS and CDR2 is YDEGEE in the germline V gene. The trim removed 4 bases at V and 5 bases at J, leaving 6 bases unmatched. The PBMCs were taken from approximately 9 ml of fresh peripheral blood. This clonotype was detected ten times or more. Its antigen is currently unknown. RNA transcripts were the template for amplifying TCR beta CDR3 regions. When the TCR CDR3 underwent first-round RT-PCR, the HTBI primer set was used. TCRdb called the multiplex PCR reads again in MiXCR, with one record for every CDR3 protein. The repertoire includes some 500,000 distinct CDR3 sequences, around a quarter of them detected once, and over 9% sits in the top ten.

Sequenced input: blood. This receptor was taken from a woman in her 30s with Graves' ophthalmopathy. V is TRBV5-8 and J is TRBJ2-7, with 10 bases aligning to TRBD1. In DNA, the CDR3 is TGTGCCAGCAGCCCGGGACAGGGGATCCACGAGCAGTACTTC. Translated, it gives CASSPGQGIHEQYF.